Presented here are 18 T cell receptor beta chains from one specimen sequenced in a study of persistence of HIV-infected CD4 T cells. Antigens of these TCRs are unknown. Lysates of CMV-infected fibroblasts at roughly 10 ug/mL stimulated these cells. Sorted nonresponding memory CD4+ T cells were CD40L-negative, CD69-negative, CD45RO-high. Sequencing used immunoSEQ version 4 in survey mode. TCRdb keeps only in-frame clones here, not all; method: immunoSEQ multiplex PCR. The profile covers roughly 35,000 clones, with about 85% appearing a single time and 1.5% to 2% taken by the ten largest. Source: CD4+ T cells sorted from PBMCs after roughly 18-hour stimulation, taken from a patient who received antiretroviral therapy. These receptors were obtained from an adult man with HIV who was CMV-seropositive.

V usage is TRBV6-5 and J usage is TRBJ2-6; D not resolved. CDR3 size: 13 residues. Per the germline V gene, CDR1 is MNHEY and CDR2 is SVGAGI. With 6 bases removed from V and 4 bases from J, the gap between germline ends came to 7 bases. The CDR3 DNA is TGTGCCAGCAGCTCGACAGGGGCCAACGTCCTGACTTTC. It yields the protein CASSSTGANVLTF.

This chain links TRBV2 with TRBJ2-3; weak D call: TRBD2 (5 bases). Germline values: CDR1 SNHLY, CDR2 FYNNEI. The CDR3 spans 15 residues. The V end was cut by 6 bases, the J end by 3 bases, with 16 bases between. The CDR3 is CASSGYKTGTDTQYF. The CDR3 DNA reads TGTGCCAGCAGCGGCTATAAAACGGGGACAGATACGCAGTATTTT.

V usage is TRBV14 and J usage is TRBJ1-5, with D possibly TRBD1 on 5 matching bases. V shed 4 bases and J shed 12 bases, with 16 bases lying between them. Germline V CDR1 and CDR2: SGHDN, FVKESK. The CDR3 is made up of 13 amino acids. CDR3: CASSRFQGAVQHF. Here the CDR3 DNA reads TGTGCCAGCAGCCGTTTTCAAGGGGCCGTCCAGCATTTT.

This clone was detected only once. The chain links TRBV18 to TRBJ2-2; TRBD1 matches at 9 bases. The ends lost 2 bases at V and 1 base at J; junction bases unmatched: 5. This CDR3 contains 17 residues. CDR1 KGHSH and CDR2 LQKENI come from the germline V gene. DNA for the CDR3: TGTGCCAGCTCACCATTCCGGGGACAGGGGAACACCGGGGAGCTGTTTTTT. It specifies CASSPFRGQGNTGELFF. Filled out from reference TRBV18 and TRBJ2-2, the complete variable domain reads NAGVMQNPRHLVRRRGQEARLRCSPMKGHSHVYWYRQLPEEGLKFMVYLQKENIIDESGMPKERFSAEFPKEGPSILRIQQVVRGDSAAYFCASSPFRGQGNTGELFFGEGSRLTVL.

The V gene is TRBV6-6, the J gene TRBJ2-7, with TRBD2 matching 9 bases. There are 16 residues in the CDR3. Germline V CDR1 and CDR2: MNHNY, SVGAGI (reference sequence). J lost 5 bases, V lost 0 bases, and 8 bases had no gene match. The CDR3 sequence is CASSYSLAGDVNEQYF. The DNA of the CDR3 is TGTGCCAGCAGTTACTCGTTAGCGGGGGACGTCAACGAGCAGTACTTC.

The rearrangement links TRBV19 to TRBJ2-3, with TRBD1 matching over 7 bases. V dropped 5 bases and J dropped 3; count of bases not matched to a gene: 8. The length of the CDR3 is 15 residues. The germline V gene encodes CDR1 LNHDA and CDR2 SQIVND (reference sequence). Here the CDR3 reads CASSLQGVVTDTQYF. The CDR3 DNA follows: TGTGCCAGTAGTTTGCAGGGGGTAGTAACAGATACGCAGTATTTT.

CDR3 residues: CASSSGTLYNEQFF. The CDR3 DNA sequence: TGTGCCAGCAGCTCCGGGACTCTTTACAATGAGCAGTTCTTC. The J gene is TRBJ2-1, the V gene TRBV7-3; D may be TRBD2 (6 bases). CDR3 length: 14 residues. The germline V gene has CDR1 SGHTA and CDR2 FQGTGA. V lost 4 bases and J 4 bases, leaving 11 bases between the germline ends.

The rearrangement uses TRBV3-1 (or the pseudogene TRBV3-2) and TRBJ1-4; D is unclear. V was shortened by 4 bases and J by 5 bases, with 8 bases between the two germline ends. The germline V gene encodes CDR1 LGHDT and CDR2 YNNKEL (reference sequence). This CDR3 spans 13 amino acids. The CDR3 is CASSPSRNEKLFF. Here the CDR3 DNA reads TGTGCCAGCAGCCCTAGTAGGAATGAAAAACTGTTTTTT.

This clone was recorded only once. The gene calls are TRBV2 and TRBJ2-3; 13 bases are a match to TRBD2. Trimming cost V 7 bases and J 2 bases; bases outside gene matches: 9. The CDR3 length is 17 residues. Per the germline V gene, CDR1 is SNHLY and CDR2 is FYNNEI. CDR3 nucleotide sequence: TGTGCCAGCACCTCTCAACTAGCGGGGGGGTTCACAGATACGCAGTATTTT. Translated, it gives CASTSQLAGGFTDTQYF.

This clone was detected once. The chain combines TRBV7-9 with TRBJ2-4; D remains ambiguous. The CDR3 length is 12 residues. Trimming removed 6 bases at V and 7 bases at J, with 10 bases between. Germline CDR1 SEHNR, CDR2 FQNEAQ (reference sequence). The CDR3 sequence: CASSPIMNIQYF. CDR3 nucleotides: TGTGCCAGCAGTCCGATTATGAACATTCAGTACTTC.

For the CDR3, the DNA is TGCGCCAGCAGTGTACAGCCGACCGGGGAGCTGTTTTTT. This encodes CASSVQPTGELFF. The V gene is TRBV10-1, the J gene TRBJ2-2; D not resolved. The CDR3 contains 13 residues. From germline, CDR1 is WNHNN and CDR2 SYGVQD (reference sequence). V shed 4 bases and J shed 5 bases, with 8 bases lying between them.

The chain joins TRBV3-1 (or the pseudogene TRBV3-2) to TRBJ1-4; 9 nucleotides agree with TRBD1. V dropped 0 bases and J dropped 12; count of bases not matched to a gene: 8. The germline gives CDR1 LGHDT, CDR2 YNNKEL (reference sequence). This CDR3 region has 15 residues. The CDR3 coding sequence is TGTGCCAGCAGCCAAGATCGGGGACAGGGTAGGCAACTGTTTTTT. It codes for CASSQDRGQGRQLFF.

The V gene is TRBV18, the J gene TRBJ1-1; 8 nucleotides match TRBD1. The CDR3 sequence is 17 residues long. Germline CDR1 and CDR2: KGHSH and LQKENI. J gave up 2 bases and V 4 bases, and 12 bases lay outside the gene matches. CDR3: CASSQGVGSGGNTEAFF. CDR3 DNA sequence: TGTGCCAGCTCACAAGGGGTTGGGTCAGGGGGCAACACTGAAGCTTTCTTT.

V is TRBV27 and J is TRBJ1-5, with D uncertain. In germline, CDR1 is MNHEY, CDR2 SMNVEV (reference sequence). V was pared by 0 bases and J by 0 bases, with 6 bases between. This CDR3 is 15 amino acids long. The CDR3: CASSLSGYSNQPQHF. The CDR3 nucleotides read TGTGCCAGCAGTTTATCCGGGTATAGCAATCAGCCCCAGCATTTT.

This clone was seen a few times. V gene TRBV4-1 combines with J gene TRBJ2-7, with D possibly being TRBD1 (5 bases). Germline-derived CDR1 and CDR2 are MGHRA and YSYEKL. Trimming took 4 bases from V and 1 from J, leaving 8 bases between them. The CDR3 has 13 amino acids. This CDR3 reads CASSRTQSYEQYF. The CDR3 region has the DNA TGCGCCAGCAGCCGGACACAGTCCTACGAGCAGTACTTC.

The chain uses TRBV2 and TRBJ1-2; no clear D. There are 13 residues in the CDR3. CDR1 is SNHLY and CDR2 is FYNNEI in the germline V gene. V was clipped by 7 bases and J by 8 bases, with 17 bases between them. CDR3 coding DNA: TGTGCCAGCACCCTGGACGGCCCTCGGGGCTACACCTTC. This translates into CASTLDGPRGYTF.

This clone has just a few counts. The chain is built from TRBV6-5 and TRBJ1-2; D remains ambiguous. CDR1 and CDR2 from the germline V gene are MNHEY and SVGAGI. This CDR3 spans 14 amino acids. V was cut by 5 bases and J by 8 bases, with 18 bases left in between. In DNA, the CDR3 is TGTGCCAGCAGTAACGGGAACAGCGGTGTAGGCTACACCTTC. Residues: CASSNGNSGVGYTF.

In this sample, this clone turned up a few times. This chain links TRBV5-1 with TRBJ1-4; D may be TRBD1 (5 bases). From germline, CDR1 is SGHRS and CDR2 YFSETQ. Trimming removed 4 bases at V and 0 bases at J, with 19 bases between. The CDR3 runs 18 residues. CDR3 amino acids: CASSLGTYDLATNEKLFF. CDR3 sequence (DNA): TGCGCCAGCAGCCTAGGGACTTATGACCTTGCAACTAATGAAAAACTGTTTTTT.